The next 21 T cell receptor beta chains were all read from a single sample in a study of Tregs in tolerant kidney transplant recipients. Profiling relied on immunoSEQ multiplex PCR, and the TCRdb table lists in-frame clones only, not all of them. The data show about 17,000 clones, with about four fifths seen just once and about 2.6% held by the top ten. The sequenced material came from Tregs from blood. The receptors stem from a human donor in good health.

The chain is built from TRBV5-6 and TRBJ2-7, with D uncertain. CDR1 and CDR2 from the germline V gene are SGHDT and YYEEEE. The CDR3 has 15 residues. Trimming removed 1 base at V and 3 bases at J, with 14 bases between. CDR3 sequence reads: CASSLRFDPRYEQYF. The CDR3 region has the DNA TGTGCCAGCAGCTTGCGGTTTGACCCCCGCTACGAGCAGTACTTC. Together with reference TRBV5-6 and TRBJ2-7, the CDR3 gives the full variable domain: DAGVTQSPTHLIKTRGQQVTLRCSPKSGHDTVSWYQQALGQGPQFIFQYYEEEERQRGNFPDRFSGHQFPNYSSELNVNALLLGDSALYLCASSLRFDPRYEQYFGPGTRLTVT.

This chain uses TRBV11-1 with TRBJ2-2, with 9 bases aligning to TRBD1. Looked up from germline, CDR1 is SGHAT and CDR2 is FQDESV (reference sequence). The CDR3 has 18 amino acids. Germline trimming cut 1 base from V and 0 bases from J; bases unmatched to any gene: 6. CDR3 amino acids: CASSLGTTGGANTGELFF. CDR3 bases: TGTGCCAGCAGCTTAGGAACAACAGGGGGCGCGAACACCGGGGAGCTGTTTTTT. The full variable domain, its missing parts supplied by reference TRBV11-1 and TRBJ2-2, is EAEVAQSPRYKITEKSQAVAFWCDPISGHATLYWYRQILGQGPELLVQFQDESVVDDSQLPKDRFSAERLKGVDSTLKIQPAELGDSAMYLCASSLGTTGGANTGELFFGEGSRLTVL.

The chain links TRBV2 to TRBJ2-5; D gene unclear. V was clipped by 7 bases and J by 3 bases, with 6 bases between them. The CDR3 length is 11 residues. Germline V gives CDR1 SNHLY, CDR2 FYNNEI. The CDR3 reads CASTREETQYF. CDR3 DNA: TGTGCCAGCACAAGGGAAGAGACCCAGTACTTC.

This clone appeared a few times. V is TRBV7-9 and J is TRBJ1-6; D remains unclear. Per the germline V gene, CDR1 is SEHNR and CDR2 is FQNEAQ (reference sequence). The CDR3 covers 13 residues. V gave up 4 bases and J gave up 10 bases, with 11 bases separating them. CDR3 DNA: TGTGCCAGCAGCTCCCAGATTGGCTCACCCCTCCACTTT. This encodes CASSSQIGSPLHF.

The chain is built from TRBV18 and TRBJ2-2; 8 nucleotides match TRBD2. Germline-derived CDR1 and CDR2 are KGHSH and LQKENI. Trimming at V came to 3 bases and at J to 5 bases, leaving 5 bases not matched to a gene. The CDR3 has 15 amino acids. The CDR3 is CASSPLGRDTGELFF. Written as DNA, the CDR3 is TGTGCCAGCTCACCTCTCGGGAGGGATACCGGGGAGCTGTTTTTT.

The J gene is TRBJ2-1, the V gene TRBV11-3, with 7 positions matching TRBD2. The CDR3 is 15 amino acids. Trimming cost V 2 bases and J 4 bases; bases outside gene matches: 5. Per the germline V gene, CDR1 is SGHNT and CDR2 is YENEEA. CDR3 DNA: TGTGCCAGCAGCTTAACTAGCGAATTGTACAATGAGCAGTTCTTC. It encodes CASSLTSELYNEQFF.

This CDR3 is CAISETLAGPTDTQYF. The CDR3 region has the DNA TGTGCCATCAGTGAGACACTAGCGGGGCCCACAGATACGCAGTATTTT. The V call is TRBV10-3, the J call TRBJ2-3, with 10 bases identical to TRBD2. Unmatched junction bases numbered 4, after V lost 2 bases and J lost 2 bases. The CDR3 sequence is 16 residues long. Germline V gene sequence: CDR1 ENHRY, CDR2 SYGVKD.

In nucleotides, the CDR3 is TGTGCCAGCTCACTCCAGGGCGACCTTACTATGAACACTGAAGCTTTCTTT. Its translation is CASSLQGDLTMNTEAFF. This chain joins TRBV18 and TRBJ1-1; a possible D gene is TRBD1 (5 bases). The CDR3 totals 17 residues. Germline V gene lookup returns CDR1 KGHSH and CDR2 LQKENI. V lost 4 bases and J 0 bases, leaving 18 bases between the germline ends.

The chain has TRBV5-4 and TRBJ2-7, with 8 bases fitting TRBD1. J was trimmed by 2 bases and V by 0 bases; bases with no gene match: 7. The length of the CDR3 is 16 residues. Germline values: CDR1 SGHNT, CDR2 YYREEE (reference sequence). CDR3 residues: CASSLGVGQGPYEQYF. CDR3 coding DNA: TGTGCCAGCAGCTTGGGGGTTGGACAGGGTCCCTACGAGCAGTACTTC. The whole variable domain, filled in from reference TRBV5-4 and TRBJ2-7, reads ETGVTQSPTHLIKTRGQQVTLRCSSQSGHNTVSWYQQALGQGPQFIFQYYREEENGRGNFPPRFSGLQFPNYSSELNVNALELDDSALYLCASSLGVGQGPYEQYFGPGTRLTVT.

The rearrangement links TRBV7-3 to TRBJ2-1, with TRBD2 identical over 7 bases. CDR3 length: 13 amino acids. Trimming removed 2 bases from V and 9 bases from J; junction bases left unmatched: 4. Germline V gives CDR1 SGHTA, CDR2 FQGTGA. The CDR3 loop is CASSLGRASEQFF. As DNA, the CDR3 is TGTGCCAGCAGCTTAGGGAGGGCCAGTGAGCAGTTCTTC.

The J gene is TRBJ1-2, the V gene TRBV5-8; D unclear. The CDR3 consists of 14 residues. Trimming took 2 bases from V and 3 from J, leaving 11 bases between them. Germline lookup yields CDR1 SGHTS and CDR2 YDEGEE. The CDR3 nucleotides read TGTGCCAGCAGCTTTGGAGGGTTCTACTATGGCTACACCTTC. Translation: CASSFGGFYYGYTF.

The rearrangement uses TRBV7-6 and TRBJ2-5, with a possible D match to TRBD2 (7 bases). The CDR3 totals 17 residues. Trimming shortened V by 2 bases and J by 10 bases, and 26 bases separated the two germline ends. The germline gives CDR1 SGHVS, CDR2 FNYEAQ. In DNA, the CDR3 is TGTGCCAGCAGCTTACTCCACGAATTAGCGGGTCTAGGGGGCCAGTACTTC. Translation: CASSLLHELAGLGGQYF.

In its sample, this clone ranks as medium-sized. CDR3 region: CASRKRGQGNSPLHF. For the CDR3, the DNA is TGTGCCAGCAGAAAGAGGGGACAGGGGAATTCACCCCTCCACTTT. This sequence joins TRBV6-5 and TRBJ1-6, with 10 bases identical to TRBD1. With 6 bases clipped from V and 7 bases from J, the junction kept 6 bases outside the gene matches. Germline CDR1 and CDR2: MNHEY and SVGAGI. The CDR3 has 15 residues.

The rearrangement joins TRBV5-3 to TRBJ1-1, with D unresolved. Being an ORF, TRBV5-3 has a function that is uncertain. Trimming left V 6 bases short and J 2 bases short, with 20 bases between. The CDR3 has 16 amino acids. The CDR3 DNA sequence: TGTGCCAGAAAACTGTTGAGGCCTCCCCATAACACTGAAGCTTTCTTT. This codes for CARKLLRPPHNTEAFF.

The table lists this clone with a few counts. The chain couples TRBV7-9 to TRBJ2-5; D perhaps matches TRBD2 (6 bases). Per germline, CDR1 SEHNR and CDR2 FQNEAQ (reference sequence). With 5 bases removed from V and 2 bases from J, the gap between germline ends came to 12 bases. There are 14 residues in the CDR3. The CDR3 here is CASSLGTSQETQYF. The CDR3 DNA sequence: TGTGCCAGCAGCCTCGGGACTTCTCAAGAGACCCAGTACTTC.

The chain is built from TRBV5-4 and TRBJ2-5; D is uncertain. The V end was cut by 5 bases, the J end by 1 base, with 6 bases between. The CDR3 is 12 amino acids. Germline CDR1 reads SGHNT; CDR2 reads YYREEE (reference sequence). The CDR3 bases are TGTGCCAGCAGTCTGGGCCAAGAGACCCAGTACTTC. It translates to CASSLGQETQYF.

The CDR3 protein is CASSLEWRGVEAFF. The CDR3 DNA follows: TGCGCCAGCAGCTTGGAGTGGAGGGGCGTTGAAGCTTTCTTT. The genes are TRBV5-1 and TRBJ1-1; D is perhaps TRBD1 (5 bases). Trimming pared 0 bases from V and 7 bases from J, leaving 13 bases between. Looked up from germline, CDR1 is SGHRS and CDR2 is YFSETQ. The CDR3 runs to 14 residues.

The CDR3 loop is CASSIEFGQGRAFF. The CDR3 DNA follows: TGTGCCAGTAGTATTGAATTTGGACAGGGAAGAGCTTTCTTT. V is TRBV19 and J is TRBJ1-1, with 8 bases identical to TRBD1. V gave up 3 bases and J gave up 10 bases; unmatched junction bases: 10. Germline loops: CDR1 LNHDA, CDR2 SQIVND (reference sequence). This CDR3 has 14 residues.

The gene calls are TRBV5-1 and TRBJ2-2; no clear D. The germline V gene has CDR1 SGHRS and CDR2 YFSETQ. The CDR3 is made up of 15 amino acids. Trimming took 1 base from V and 1 from J, leaving 8 bases between them. The CDR3 reads CASSLSSGNTGELFF. As DNA, the CDR3 is TGCGCCAGCAGCTTGTCCTCCGGGAACACCGGGGAGCTGTTTTTT.

V gene TRBV29-1 combines with J gene TRBJ1-2; 7 bases are a match to TRBD1. V lost 0 bases, J lost 2 bases, and 9 bases stayed unmatched. The CDR3 is 16 residues long. Looked up from germline, CDR1 is SQVTM and CDR2 is ANQGSEA. CDR3 protein: CSVEDLLGQENYGYTF. CDR3 sequence (DNA): TGCAGCGTTGAAGATCTCTTAGGACAGGAGAACTATGGCTACACCTTC.

This clone was picked up one time. This chain uses TRBV5-1 with TRBJ1-1; D gene unclear. This CDR3 contains 13 residues. Germline CDR1 SGHRS, CDR2 YFSETQ. V lost 5 bases, J lost 0 bases, and 8 bases lay in between. The CDR3 nucleotides are TGCGCCAGCAGGAAGCTTATGAACACTGAAGCTTTCTTT. This encodes CASRKLMNTEAFF.